These T cell receptor beta chains were read from a single sample in a study of human T cells and chemical hapten exposure. TCRdb fed the RACE reads into MiXCR, producing one record per CDR3 protein. In the table there are fewer than 60,000 distinct CDR3 sequences, 9.3% of which are singletons. Source: whole blood, taken in connection with sensitization to the hapten diphenylcyclopropenone (DPC). The source is a woman aged 45 to 65 with alopecia areata. Some clones in this sample may be carry-over from other donors' samples. The CDR3 runs from the conserved cysteine through the conserved F or W.

TRBJ1-2 TRBV12-3/TRBV12-4 CASSLTAYYGYTF
TRBJ2-1 TRBV2 CASSEGGSYNEQFF
TRBJ2-3 TRBV29-1 CSVEDAGGRRSDTQYF
TRBJ2-1 TRBV7-2 CASSWGLAGHNEQFF
TRBJ2-1 TRBV24-1 CATSESQGGSSYNEQFF
TRBJ2-1 TRBV27 CASSPNFLANNEQFF
TRBJ1-2 TRBV18 CASSPSSGGDGYTF
TRBJ1-1 TRBV10-1 CASSPDGGTEAFF
TRBJ1-1 TRBV7-2 CASSFKPGETEAFF
TRBJ2-7 TRBV20-1 CSAREPSAGRRYEQYF
TRBJ2-5 TRBV20-1 CSVPSGEETQYF
TRBJ1-2 TRBV5-6 CASSLTSRSGYTF
TRBJ2-7 TRBV7-9 CASSLPRYEQYF
TRBJ1-1 TRBV20-1 CSASRQDAEAFF
TRBJ1-1 TRBV6-6 CASSPPKRGLNTEAFF
TRBJ2-5 TRBV3-1 CASSQDFRETQYF
TRBJ2-7 TRBV5-1 CASSPPLAGQSDEQYF
TRBJ2-6 TRBV10-3 CAIRGTAGSGANVLTF
TRBJ2-5 TRBV20-1 CSAGPSGVRQETQYF
TRBJ2-1 TRBV10-2 CASSEWVLAEAYNEQFF
TRBJ2-6 TRBV19 CASSLGRAGGSGANVLTF
TRBJ2-3 TRBV5-1 CASSSGGPSTDTQYF
TRBJ1-5 TRBV7-2 CASGRVPNQPQHF
TRBJ2-7 TRBV5-1 CASSSGVTYEQYF
TRBJ2-3 TRBV7-9 CASSFPRRLAGGTDTQYF
TRBJ2-1 TRBV10-3 CVISPGFSYNEQFF
TRBJ2-1 TRBV28 CASSLRPGGYNEQFF
TRBJ2-7 TRBV14 CASSQTHDSYEQYF
TRBJ1-2 TRBV27 CASSKTINYGYTF
TRBJ1-1 TRBV7-9 CASSHSARNTEAFF
TRBJ2-2 TRBV7-9 CVSSLAVREAGELFF
TRBJ1-1 TRBV5-3 CARSFLPWGRHTEAFF
TRBJ2-7 TRBV18 CASSPSGSEQYF